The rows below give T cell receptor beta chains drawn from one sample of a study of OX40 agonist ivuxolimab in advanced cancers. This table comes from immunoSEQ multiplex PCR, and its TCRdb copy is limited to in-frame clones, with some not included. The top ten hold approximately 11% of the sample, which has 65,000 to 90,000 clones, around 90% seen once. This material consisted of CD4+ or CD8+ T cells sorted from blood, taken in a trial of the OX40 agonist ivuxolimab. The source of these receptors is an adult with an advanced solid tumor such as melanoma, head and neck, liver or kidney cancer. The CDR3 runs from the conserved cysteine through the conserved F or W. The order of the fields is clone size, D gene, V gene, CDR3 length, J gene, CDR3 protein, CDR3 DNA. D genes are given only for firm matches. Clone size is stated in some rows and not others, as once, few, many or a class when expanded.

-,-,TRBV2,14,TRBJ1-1,CASSEAGMREEAFF,TGTGCCAGCAGTGAAGCGGGGATGCGAGAAGAAGCTTTCTTT
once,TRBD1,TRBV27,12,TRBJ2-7,CASGQAAYEQYF,TGTGCCAGCGGACAGGCCGCCTACGAGCAGTACTTC
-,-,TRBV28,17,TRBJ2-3,CASSTTYRVLSTDTQYF,TGTGCCAGCAGCACGACGTACAGGGTACTTAGCACAGATACGCAGTATTTT
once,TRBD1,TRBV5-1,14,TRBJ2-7,CASSLGGQGIEQYF,TGCGCCAGCAGCTTGGGCGGACAGGGGATTGAGCAGTACTTC
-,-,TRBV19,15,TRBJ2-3,CASSIATRGVDTQYF,TGTGCCAGTAGTATTGCTACCCGGGGCGTGGATACGCAGTATTTT
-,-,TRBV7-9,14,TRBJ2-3,CASSDGQSTDTQYF,TGTGCCAGCAGCGACGGACAGAGCACAGATACGCAGTATTTT
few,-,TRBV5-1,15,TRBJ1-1,CASSLAGPWGSEAFF,TGCGCCAGCAGCTTGGCTGGACCGTGGGGTTCTGAAGCTTTCTTT
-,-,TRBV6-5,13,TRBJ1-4,CASSYLADEKLFF,TGTGCCAGCAGTTACTTGGCAGACGAAAAACTGTTTTTT
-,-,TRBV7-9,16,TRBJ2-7,CASSLADRRGTYEQYF,TGTGCCAGCAGCTTAGCGGACCGAAGGGGTACCTACGAGCAGTACTTC
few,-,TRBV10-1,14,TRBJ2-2,CASRGEGTAGELFF,TGCGCCAGCAGAGGGGAAGGGACCGCCGGGGAGCTGTTTTTT
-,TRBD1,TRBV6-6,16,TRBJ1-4,CASSYSGDRVNEKLFF,TGTGCCAGCAGTTACTCCGGGGACAGGGTAAATGAAAAACTGTTTTTT
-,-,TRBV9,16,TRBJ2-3,CASSVVGATSTDTQYF,TGTGCCAGCAGCGTAGTCGGAGCGACCAGCACAGATACGCAGTATTTT
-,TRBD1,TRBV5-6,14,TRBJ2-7,CASSLGQGVYEQYF,TGTGCCAGCAGCTTGGGACAGGGGGTCTACGAGCAGTACTTC
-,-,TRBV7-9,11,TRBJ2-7,CASSLSGEQYF,TGTGCCAGCAGCTTAAGTGGAGAGCAGTACTTC
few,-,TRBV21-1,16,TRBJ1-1,CASSKVTGRANTEAFF,TGTGCCAGCAGCAAAGTTACGGGGCGGGCGAACACTGAAGCTTTCTTT
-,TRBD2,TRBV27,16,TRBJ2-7,CASKRLAGGYSYEQYF,TGTGCCAGCAAGCGACTAGCGGGAGGTTACTCCTACGAGCAGTACTTC
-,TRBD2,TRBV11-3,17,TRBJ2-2,CASSSRPLAENTGELFF,TGTGCCAGCAGCTCCAGACCCCTAGCGGAGAACACCGGGGAGCTGTTTTTT
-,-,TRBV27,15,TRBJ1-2,CASSLYDGDASGYTF,TGTGCCAGCAGTTTATACGATGGTGACGCTAGCGGCTACACCTTC
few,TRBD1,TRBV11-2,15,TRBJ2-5,CASSLDTGGGETQYF,TGTGCCAGCAGCTTAGATACAGGGGGCGGGGAGACCCAGTACTTC
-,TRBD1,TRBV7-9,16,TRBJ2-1,CASSRSRTGVDNEQFF,TGTGCCAGCAGCCGTAGTCGGACAGGCGTTGACAATGAGCAGTTCTTC
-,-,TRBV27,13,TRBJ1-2,CASSPTGTYGYTF,TGTGCCAGCAGCCCGACCGGGACCTATGGCTACACCTTC
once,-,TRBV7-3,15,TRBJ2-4,CASSRGEGPGNIQYF,TGTGCCAGCAGCCGGGGAGAGGGGCCCGGAAACATTCAGTACTTC
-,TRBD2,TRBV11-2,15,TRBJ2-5,CASSLLAGVSETQYF,TGTGCCAGCAGCTTATTAGCGGGAGTATCAGAGACCCAGTACTTC
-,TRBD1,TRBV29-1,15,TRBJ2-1,CSVEKGTGRLHEQFF,TGCAGCGTTGAAAAAGGGACAGGGCGCCTTCATGAGCAGTTCTTC
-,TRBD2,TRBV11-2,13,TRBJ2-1,CASRLAGDNEQFF,TGTGCCAGCCGACTAGCGGGGGACAATGAGCAGTTCTTC
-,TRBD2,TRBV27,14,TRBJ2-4,CASSLGTSGRFQYF,TGTGCCAGCAGCCTTGGGACTAGCGGGAGATTTCAGTACTTC